What follows are 7 T cell receptor beta chains derived from one specimen sequenced in a study of T cell responses to AZD1222 COVID-19 vaccine. The repertoire was sequenced with immunoSEQ multiplex PCR; TCRdb's copy has only in-frame clones and lacks some. The sample totals about 140,000 clones; its top ten clones hold about 2.2%. Sequencing was carried out using peripheral blood. These TCRs come from an adult in good health.

The genes are TRBV4-3 and TRBJ1-2, with TRBD1 identical over 8 bases. Looked up from germline, CDR1 is LGHNA and CDR2 is YSLEER. The CDR3 has 15 amino acids. With V trimmed by 2 bases and J by 4 bases, 6 bases remained unmatched. The DNA of the CDR3 is TGCGCCAGCAGCCAACCGGACAGGGATTTCTATGGCTACACCTTC. Residues: CASSQPDRDFYGYTF.

The rearrangement joins TRBV27 to TRBJ1-5; 7 positions agree with TRBD1. V gave up 4 bases and J gave up 9 bases; unmatched junction bases: 15. Germline V lookup: CDR1 MNHEY, CDR2 SMNVEV (reference sequence). This CDR3 comprises 16 residues. Here the CDR3 reads CASSSSGAGGHRPQHF. The CDR3 DNA reads as TGTGCCAGCAGTTCCTCTGGGGCAGGGGGACATCGGCCCCAGCATTTT.

V is TRBV14 and J is TRBJ2-3; a weak D match, TRBD2 (5 bases). V lost 4 bases and J lost 2, with 16 bases in between. Per germline, CDR1 SGHDN and CDR2 FVKESK. The CDR3 has 16 amino acids. The CDR3 is CASSPKAGVHTDTQYF. CDR3 nucleotides: TGTGCCAGCAGCCCAAAAGCCGGGGTCCACACAGATACGCAGTATTTT.

The CDR3: CASSQEGTSGGEETQYF. The CDR3 DNA reads as TGCGCCAGCAGCCAAGAGGGTACTAGCGGGGGCGAAGAGACCCAGTACTTC. This chain joins TRBV4-1 and TRBJ2-5; TRBD2 agrees at 11 bases. CDR1 is MGHRA and CDR2 is YSYEKL in the germline V gene. This CDR3 spans 17 amino acids. V shed 0 bases and J 3 bases; nucleotides not matched to a gene: 6.

Concerning this clone: Other DNA sequences from this sample encode an identical CDR3 as well. The rearrangement joins TRBV20-1 to TRBJ1-1; D call uncertain. In germline, CDR1 is DFQATT, CDR2 SNEGSKA (reference sequence). The V end was cut by 4 bases, the J end by 2 bases, with 2 bases between. The CDR3 length is 10 residues. The CDR3 nucleotides are TGCAGTGCTACCAACACTGAAGCTTTCTTT. Encoded protein: CSATNTEAFF.

The V gene is TRBV10-3, the J gene TRBJ1-1; D is possibly TRBD1 (6 bases). The CDR3 is made up of 13 amino acids. The ends were cut back, 4 bases at V and 4 bases at J, with 10 bases in the middle. The germline CDR1 and CDR2 sequences are ENHRY and SYGVKD. This chain's CDR3 is CAISVQGSTEAFF. The CDR3, as DNA: TGTGCCATCAGTGTACAGGGCTCCACTGAAGCTTTCTTT.

The CDR3 loop reads CACGTGVEQYF. In DNA, the CDR3 is TGTGCCTGCGGGACAGGGGTTGAGCAGTACTTC. The chain recombines TRBV30 with TRBJ2-7; 10 positions match TRBD1. This CDR3 region has 11 residues. The V gene end was trimmed by 6 bases and the J gene end by 7 bases; junction bases not matched to a gene: 3. Germline V gene data show CDR1 as GTSNPN and CDR2 as SVGIG (reference sequence).